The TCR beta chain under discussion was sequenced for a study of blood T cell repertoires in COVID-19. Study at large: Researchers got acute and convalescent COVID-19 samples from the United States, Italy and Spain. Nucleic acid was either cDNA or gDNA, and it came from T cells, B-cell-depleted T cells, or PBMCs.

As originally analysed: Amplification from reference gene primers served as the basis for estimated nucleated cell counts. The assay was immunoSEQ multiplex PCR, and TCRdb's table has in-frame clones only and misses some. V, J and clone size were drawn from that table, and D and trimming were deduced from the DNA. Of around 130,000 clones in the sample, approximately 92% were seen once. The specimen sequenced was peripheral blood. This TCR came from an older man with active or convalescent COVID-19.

The CDR3 loop reads CASSFREGDYGYTF. The CDR3 DNA sequence: TGTGCCAGCAGTTTCCGGGAGGGAGACTATGGCTACACCTTC. The gene calls are TRBV27 and TRBJ1-2; no clear D. Germline V CDR1 and CDR2: MNHEY, SMNVEV (reference sequence). This CDR3 has 14 amino acids. V lost 3 bases and J 3 bases, leaving 11 bases between the germline ends.